The text below deals with one TCR beta chain. Antigen specificity is unknown. Sample time point: blood 2 weeks post-SBRT. Treatment meaning: 15 Gy SBRT to primary tumor, nephrectomy 4 weeks later. This renal cell carcinoma was of the clear cell type. This sample is drawn from a study of radiation and T cells in renal cell carcinoma. V lost 6 bases and J lost 6; bases outside the gene matches: 10. From germline, CDR1 is MNHEY and CDR2 SVGAGI. The CDR3 is 15 amino acids. General study results and limits: Pretreatment tumor biopsies were lacking, so baseline clonotypes are unknown. Top tumor clonotypes rose in blood 2 weeks post-radiation, then contracted.

The repertoire was sequenced with immunoSEQ multiplex PCR; TCRdb's copy has only in-frame clones and lacks some. Of about 130,000 clones in the sample, more than 70% were seen once. The sequenced sample was blood, obtained from a patient whose treatment included radiotherapy and nephrectomy. The chain joins TRBV6-5 to TRBJ2-2, with TRBD1 matching 7 bases. The receptor comes from a woman aged 70-85 years with renal cell carcinoma. The CDR3: CASRRQGGISGELFF. CDR3 bases: TGTGCCAGCAGGCGACAGGGTGGCATCTCCGGGGAGCTGTTTTTT.